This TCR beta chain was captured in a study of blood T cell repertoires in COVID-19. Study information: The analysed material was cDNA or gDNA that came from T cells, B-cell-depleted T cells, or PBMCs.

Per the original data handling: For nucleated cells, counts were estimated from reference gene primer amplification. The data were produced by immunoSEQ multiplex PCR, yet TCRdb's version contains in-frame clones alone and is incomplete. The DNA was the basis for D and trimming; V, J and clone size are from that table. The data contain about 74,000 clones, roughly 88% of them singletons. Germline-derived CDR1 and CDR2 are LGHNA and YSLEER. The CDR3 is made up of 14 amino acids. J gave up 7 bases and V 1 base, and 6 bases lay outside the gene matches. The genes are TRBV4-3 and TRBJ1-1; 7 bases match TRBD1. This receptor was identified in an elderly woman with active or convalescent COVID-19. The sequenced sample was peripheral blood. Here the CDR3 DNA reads TGCGCCAGCAGCCAAGCCGGGACAGCTATTGAAGCTTTCTTT. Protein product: CASSQAGTAIEAFF.